Following are 13 T cell receptor beta chains from one sample sequenced in a study of blood T cells in healthy people across ages. Then a second PCR, running roughly 7 to 11 cycles, was carried out with a sample-barcoded 5' primer and a J-beta primer mix. TCRdb re-called the 5' RACE reads with MiXCR, one entry per CDR3 protein. The table has approximately 1,100,000 distinct CDR3 sequences, 40% to 55% seen once. Sequencing was carried out using blood. The receptor set was obtained from a woman aged 55-70 years in good health.

This sequence joins TRBV6-2 or TRBV6-3 and TRBJ1-2; 9 nucleotides match TRBD1. Germline V CDR1 and CDR2: MNHEY, SVGEGT. J was trimmed by 3 bases and V by 7 bases; bases with no gene match: 3. This CDR3 has 13 residues. The CDR3 here is CASKTGGYYGYTF. CDR3 in DNA: TGTGCCAGCAAGACAGGGGGATACTATGGCTACACCTTC.

This clonotype was counted many times. The chain links TRBV10-3 to TRBJ2-1; TRBD2 might be the D (6 bases). CDR1 ENHRY and CDR2 SYGVKD come from the germline V gene. Trimming pared 8 bases from V and 4 bases from J, leaving 18 bases between. This CDR3 is built from 15 residues. The CDR3 nucleotides read TGTGCCATCGGGGGGATGGCGGCCAAATACAATGAGCAGTTCTTC. It codes for CAIGGMAAKYNEQFF.

This clonotype was found a few times. V gene TRBV10-1 combines with J gene TRBJ2-7; 7 bases map to TRBD2. Trimming removed 2 bases from V and 0 bases from J; junction bases left unmatched: 7. The V gene's germline CDR1 is WNHNN and CDR2 SYGVQD (reference sequence). The CDR3 spans 16 residues. DNA for the CDR3: TGCGCCAGCAGTGAGCCGGCGGGAGTCGGCTCCTACGAGCAGTACTTC. As protein: CASSEPAGVGSYEQYF.

The chain couples TRBV20-1 to TRBJ2-2, with D uncertain. The CDR3 contains 17 residues. CDR1 is DFQATT, CDR2 SNEGSKA, per germline (reference sequence). V gave up 1 base and J gave up 1 base, with 16 bases separating them. CDR3 sequence (DNA): TGCAGTGCTAGAGCCTCACTACCGGGTCGGAACACCGGGGAGCTGTTTTTT. Amino acids: CSARASLPGRNTGELFF.

This chain joins TRBV6-1 and TRBJ2-3; D is possibly TRBD2 (6 bases). V gave up 6 bases and J gave up 6 bases, with 13 bases separating them. The germline V gene encodes CDR1 MNHNS and CDR2 SASEGT. This CDR3 is built from 13 residues. For the CDR3, the DNA is TGTGCCAGCAGCGGGACTTTGCCGGATACGCAGTATTTT. Translated: CASSGTLPDTQYF.

V and J are TRBV28 and TRBJ1-1; TRBD1 is a possible D gene (5 bases). Trimming took 6 bases from V and 5 from J, leaving 19 bases between them. Germline loops: CDR1 MDHEN, CDR2 SYDVKM. The CDR3 runs to 15 residues. The CDR3 sequence: CASSPGGGSGTEAFF. CDR3 DNA sequence: TGTGCCAGCAGCCCCGGGGGGGGGTCCGGGACTGAAGCTTTCTTT.

This clonotype appeared a few times. This chain uses TRBV12-5 with TRBJ2-3, with unresolved D. Per the germline V gene, CDR1 is LGHNT and CDR2 is FRNRAP. V dropped 1 base and J dropped 8 bases, with 4 bases sitting between them. The CDR3 covers 11 residues. The CDR3 bases are TGTGCTAGTGGTTTGGGCGCTACGCAGTATTTT. Its translation is CASGLGATQYF.

This clonotype has more than one count but fewer than ten. The chain recombines TRBV3-1 with TRBJ2-6, with D perhaps matching TRBD1 (6 bases). V gave up 1 base and J gave up 1 base, with 11 bases separating them. CDR1 is LGHDT and CDR2 is YNNKEL in the germline V gene (reference sequence). The CDR3 is 17 amino acids. Here the CDR3 DNA reads TGTGCCAGCAGCCAAGCGGGACATATTTCTGGGGCCAACGTCCTGACTTTC. It yields the protein CASSQAGHISGANVLTF.

The count of this clonotype is one. V gene TRBV20-1 combines with J gene TRBJ2-3, with 9 bases aligning to TRBD2. V gave up 1 base and J gave up 1 base; unmatched junction bases: 6. The germline CDR1 and CDR2 sequences are DFQATT and SNEGSKA (reference sequence). The CDR3 is 16 residues long. CDR3 sequence reads: CSARAASGTRTDTQYF. The CDR3 DNA sequence: TGCAGTGCTAGAGCGGCTAGCGGGACCCGCACAGATACGCAGTATTTT.

This clonotype was picked up a small number of times. The rearrangement links TRBV3-1 to TRBJ2-3, with D tentatively TRBD2 (5 bases). Per the germline V gene, CDR1 is LGHDT and CDR2 is YNNKEL (reference sequence). The ends were cut back, 0 bases at V and 4 bases at J, with 8 bases in the middle. The CDR3 runs to 14 residues. The DNA for the CDR3 is TGTGCCAGCAGCCAAGAACCCGGGGCAGATACGCAGTATTTT. It translates to CASSQEPGADTQYF.

In this sample, this clonotype turned up a few times. V gene TRBV10-3 combines with J gene TRBJ2-5, with D maybe TRBD1 (6 bases). CDR3 size: 13 residues. Trimming pared 6 bases from V and 2 bases from J, leaving 10 bases between. Germline V gives CDR1 ENHRY, CDR2 SYGVKD. CDR3: CAISGQQQETQYF. The CDR3 nucleotides are TGTGCCATCAGCGGACAGCAACAAGAGACCCAGTACTTC.

This clonotype was found a few times. The chain couples TRBV5-1 to TRBJ1-3; D ambiguous. This CDR3 has 16 amino acids. Trimming took off 0 bases at V and 1 base at J, with 11 bases between the two ends. CDR1 is SGHRS, CDR2 YFSETQ, per germline. In DNA form, the CDR3 reads TGCGCCAGCAGCTTGGCCGGGCAAGGGTCTGGAAACACCATATATTTT. Translated: CASSLAGQGSGNTIYF.

The CDR3 nucleotides read TGCGCCAGCAGCCAAGATCATAAGGGACAACAGTTCTTC. The encoded protein is CASSQDHKGQQFF. V gene TRBV4-1 combines with J gene TRBJ2-1, with D possibly being TRBD1 (6 bases). The CDR3 is 13 amino acids. The V end was cut by 0 bases, the J end by 13 bases, with 13 bases between. Germline V CDR1 and CDR2: MGHRA, YSYEKL.